This record looks at one TCR beta chain sequence and its context. This sample was included in a study of T cell changes during pregnancy in multiple sclerosis. Assay: immunoSEQ multiplex PCR; the TCRdb copy retains only in-frame clones and omits some. This table holds roughly 40,000 clones, roughly 92% found once. Looked up from germline, CDR1 is LNHDA and CDR2 is SQIVND (reference sequence). Trimming took 6 bases from V and 1 from J; bases not matched to a gene: 10. The CDR3 totals 18 residues. The clonotype was recovered from a female donor with multiple sclerosis, enrolled in a pregnancy study. The J gene is TRBJ1-5, the V gene TRBV19, with 12 positions matching TRBD1. The material sequenced was CD4+ T cells from peripheral blood mononuclear cells, taken before pregnancy. The CDR3 spells CASRKDPGQGASNQPQHF. In DNA, the CDR3 is TGTGCCAGTAGAAAGGACCCGGGACAGGGGGCGAGCAATCAGCCCCAGCATTTT.